This TCR beta chain appears in the sequencing data of a study of T cell responses to AZD1222 COVID-19 vaccine. Findings of the study overall: Baseline antibody screening turned up just a handful of seropositive AZD1222 recipients.

Germline CDR1 and CDR2: SGHRS and YFSETQ. This CDR3 contains 13 residues. V lost 4 bases and J 3 bases, leaving 10 bases between the germline ends. Turning to this clone: What it recognizes is unknown.

The table came from immunoSEQ multiplex PCR; TCRdb's copy has only in-frame clones and leaves some out. The sample holds about 140,000 clones, around 93% seen once. This clonotype was obtained from an adult in good health. V gene TRBV5-1 combines with J gene TRBJ1-1; possibly TRBD1 for D (5 bases). This sample comprised peripheral blood, obtained on day 0 of AZD1222 vaccination. This CDR3 reads CASSRRGDTEAFF. CDR3 DNA sequence: TGCGCCAGCAGCCGTCGGGGGGACACTGAAGCTTTCTTT.